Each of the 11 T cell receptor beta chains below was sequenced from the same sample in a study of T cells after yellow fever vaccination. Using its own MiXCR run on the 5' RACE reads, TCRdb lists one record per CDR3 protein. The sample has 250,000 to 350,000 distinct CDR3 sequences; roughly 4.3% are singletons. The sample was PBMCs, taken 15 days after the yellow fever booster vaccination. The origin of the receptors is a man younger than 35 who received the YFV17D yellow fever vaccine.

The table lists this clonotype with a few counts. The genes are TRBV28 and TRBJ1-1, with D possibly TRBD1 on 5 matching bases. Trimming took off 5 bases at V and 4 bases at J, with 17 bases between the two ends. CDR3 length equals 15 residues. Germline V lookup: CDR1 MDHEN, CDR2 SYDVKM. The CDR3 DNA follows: TGTGCCAGCAGTCCGAGACAGTTTCCAATCACTGAAGCTTTCTTT. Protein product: CASSPRQFPITEAFF.

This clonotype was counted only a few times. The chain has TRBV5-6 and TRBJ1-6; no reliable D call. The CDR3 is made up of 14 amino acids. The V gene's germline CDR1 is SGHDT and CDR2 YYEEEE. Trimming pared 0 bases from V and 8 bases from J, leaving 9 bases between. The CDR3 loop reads CASSLGQADSPLHF. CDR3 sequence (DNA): TGTGCCAGCAGCTTGGGGCAGGCCGATTCACCCCTCCACTTT.

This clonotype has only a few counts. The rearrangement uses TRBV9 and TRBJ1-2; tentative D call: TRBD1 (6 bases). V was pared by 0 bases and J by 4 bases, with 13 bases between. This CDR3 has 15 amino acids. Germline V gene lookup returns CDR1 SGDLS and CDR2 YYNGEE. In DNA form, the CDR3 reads TGTGCCAGCAGCGTAGAGGGGGAGGGGATCTATGGCTACACCTTC. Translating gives CASSVEGEGIYGYTF. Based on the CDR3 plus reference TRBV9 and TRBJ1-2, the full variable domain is DSGVTQTPKHLITATGQRVTLRCSPRSGDLSVYWYQQSLDQGLQFLIQYYNGEERAKGNILERFSAQQFPDLHSELNLSSLELGDSALYFCASSVEGEGIYGYTFGSGTRLTVV.

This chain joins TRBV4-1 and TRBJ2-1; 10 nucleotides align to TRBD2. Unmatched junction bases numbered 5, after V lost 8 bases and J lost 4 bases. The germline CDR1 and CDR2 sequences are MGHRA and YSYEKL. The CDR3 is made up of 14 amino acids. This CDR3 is CASRSSGGYNEQFF. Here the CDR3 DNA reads TGCGCCAGCCGCAGTAGCGGGGGGTACAATGAGCAGTTCTTC.

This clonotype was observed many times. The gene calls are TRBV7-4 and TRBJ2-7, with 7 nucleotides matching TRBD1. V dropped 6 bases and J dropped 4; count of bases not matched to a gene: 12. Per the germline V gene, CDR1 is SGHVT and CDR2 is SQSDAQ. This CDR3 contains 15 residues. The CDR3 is CASSINRDSFYEQYF. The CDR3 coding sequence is TGTGCCAGCAGTATCAACCGGGACAGCTTTTACGAGCAGTACTTC.

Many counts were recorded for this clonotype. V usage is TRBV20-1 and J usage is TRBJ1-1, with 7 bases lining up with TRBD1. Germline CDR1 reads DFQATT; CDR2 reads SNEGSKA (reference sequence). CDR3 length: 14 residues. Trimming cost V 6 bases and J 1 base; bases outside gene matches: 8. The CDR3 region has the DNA TGCAGTGCCCCAGGGGGGGTGGGGAACACTGAAGCTTTCTTT. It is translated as CSAPGGVGNTEAFF.

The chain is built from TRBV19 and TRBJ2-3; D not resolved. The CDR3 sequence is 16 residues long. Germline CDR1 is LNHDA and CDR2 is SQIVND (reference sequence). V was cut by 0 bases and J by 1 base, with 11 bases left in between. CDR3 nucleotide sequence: TGTGCCAGTAGTATAGAGGGGTACCTGGGCACAGATACGCAGTATTTT. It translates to CASSIEGYLGTDTQYF. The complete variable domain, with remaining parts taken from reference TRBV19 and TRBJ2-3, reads DGGITQSPKYLFRKEGQNVTLSCEQNLNHDAMYWYRQDPGQGLRLIYYSQIVNDFQKGDIAEGYSVSREKKESFPLTVTSAQKNPTAFYLCASSIEGYLGTDTQYFGPGTRLTVL.

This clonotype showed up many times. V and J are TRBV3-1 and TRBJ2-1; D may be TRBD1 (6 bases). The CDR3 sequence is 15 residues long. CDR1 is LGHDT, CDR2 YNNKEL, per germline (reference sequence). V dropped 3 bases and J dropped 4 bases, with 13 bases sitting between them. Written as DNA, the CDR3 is TGTGCCAGCAGCCACACCGGACAGATATACAATGAGCAGTTCTTC. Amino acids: CASSHTGQIYNEQFF.

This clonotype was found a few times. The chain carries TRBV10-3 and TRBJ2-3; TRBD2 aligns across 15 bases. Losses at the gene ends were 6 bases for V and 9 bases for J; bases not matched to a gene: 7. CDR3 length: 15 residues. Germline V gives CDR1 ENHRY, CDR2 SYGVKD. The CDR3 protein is CAISGGLAGGGTQYF. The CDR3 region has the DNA TGTGCCATCAGCGGGGGACTAGCGGGGGGAGGCACGCAGTATTTT.

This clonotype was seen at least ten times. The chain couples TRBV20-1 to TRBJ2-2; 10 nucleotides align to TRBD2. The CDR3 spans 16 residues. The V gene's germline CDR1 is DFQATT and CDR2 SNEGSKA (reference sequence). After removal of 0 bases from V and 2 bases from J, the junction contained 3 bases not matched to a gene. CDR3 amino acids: CSARDPSGGNTGELFF. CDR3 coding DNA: TGCAGTGCTAGAGATCCTAGCGGGGGAAACACCGGGGAGCTGTTTTTT.

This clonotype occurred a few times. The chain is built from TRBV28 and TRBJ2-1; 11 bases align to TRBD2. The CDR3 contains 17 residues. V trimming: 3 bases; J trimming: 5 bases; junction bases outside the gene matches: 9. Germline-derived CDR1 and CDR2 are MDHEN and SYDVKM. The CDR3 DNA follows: TGTGCCAGCAGTTTGCTAGCGGGGGGCCCCACCGACAATGAGCAGTTCTTC. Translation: CASSLLAGGPTDNEQFF.